In this sample, the clone carrying this TCR beta chain turned up a few times. As yet, its antigen is unknown. Germline-derived CDR1 and CDR2 are PRHDT and FYEKMQ (reference sequence). Trimming removed 2 bases at V and 5 bases at J, with 9 bases between. There are 13 residues in the CDR3. These data are taken from a study of cytomegalovirus exposure and HLA in healthy donors. Findings of the study overall: What a later analysis reportedly showed was that an Asian-associated ancestry cluster had fewer N-insertions than the roughly 670-donor mean. The study recorded 150 to 200 TCR beta chains that were cytomegalovirus-associated. According to reports, the classifier identified cytomegalovirus status with high specificity and sensitivity.

Vbeta (60) and Jbeta (13) primers were used in the PCR. Clones were read by immunoSEQ multiplex PCR, and TCRdb kept only the in-frame ones, dropping some. The sample yields about 200,000 clones, approximately 78% seen once. Unrecorded immune exposure was likely among donors, who were nominally healthy when sampled. The source of this sequence is a woman aged 40-49 years in good health and CMV-seronegative. The specimen sequenced was PBMCs. The genes are TRBV13 and TRBJ1-1; D gene ambiguous. The CDR3 DNA sequence: TGTGCCAGCAGCTTAATCCGGGGAACTGAAGCTTTCTTT. Amino acid sequence: CASSLIRGTEAFF.